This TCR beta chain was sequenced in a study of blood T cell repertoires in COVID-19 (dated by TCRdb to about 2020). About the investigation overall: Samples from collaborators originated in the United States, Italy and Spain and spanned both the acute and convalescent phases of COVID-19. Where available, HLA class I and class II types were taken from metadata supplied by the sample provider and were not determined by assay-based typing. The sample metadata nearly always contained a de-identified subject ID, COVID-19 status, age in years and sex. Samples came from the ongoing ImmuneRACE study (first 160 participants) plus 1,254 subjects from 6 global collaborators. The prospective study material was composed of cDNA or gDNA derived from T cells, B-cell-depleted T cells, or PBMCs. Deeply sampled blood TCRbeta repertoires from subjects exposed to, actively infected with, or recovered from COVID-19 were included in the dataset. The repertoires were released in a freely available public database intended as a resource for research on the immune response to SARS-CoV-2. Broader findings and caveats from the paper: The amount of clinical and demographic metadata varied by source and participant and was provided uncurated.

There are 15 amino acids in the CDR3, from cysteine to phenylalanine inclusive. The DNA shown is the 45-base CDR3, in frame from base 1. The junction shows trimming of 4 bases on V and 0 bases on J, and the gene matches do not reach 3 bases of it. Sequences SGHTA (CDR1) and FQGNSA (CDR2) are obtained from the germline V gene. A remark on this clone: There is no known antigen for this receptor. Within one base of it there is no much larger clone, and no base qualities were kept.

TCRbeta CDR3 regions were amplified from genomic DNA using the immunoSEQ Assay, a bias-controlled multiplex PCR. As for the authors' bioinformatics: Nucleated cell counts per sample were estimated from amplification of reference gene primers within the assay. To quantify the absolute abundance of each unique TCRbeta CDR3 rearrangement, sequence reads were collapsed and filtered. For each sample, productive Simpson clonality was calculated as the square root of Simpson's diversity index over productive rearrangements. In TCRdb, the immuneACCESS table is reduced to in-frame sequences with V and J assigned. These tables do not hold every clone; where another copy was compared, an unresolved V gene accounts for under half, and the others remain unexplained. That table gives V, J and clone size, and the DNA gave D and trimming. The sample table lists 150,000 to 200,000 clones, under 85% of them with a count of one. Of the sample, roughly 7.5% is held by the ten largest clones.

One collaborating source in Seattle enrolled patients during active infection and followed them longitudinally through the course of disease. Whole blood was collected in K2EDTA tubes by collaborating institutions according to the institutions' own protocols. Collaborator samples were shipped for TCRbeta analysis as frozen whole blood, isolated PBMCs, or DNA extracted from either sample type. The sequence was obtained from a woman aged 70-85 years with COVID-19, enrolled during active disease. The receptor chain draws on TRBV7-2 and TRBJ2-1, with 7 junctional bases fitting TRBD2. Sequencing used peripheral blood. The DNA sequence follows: TGTGCCAGCAGCTCCCAGCGGGACTCCTACAATGAGCAGTTCTTC. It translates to CASSSQRDSYNEQFF. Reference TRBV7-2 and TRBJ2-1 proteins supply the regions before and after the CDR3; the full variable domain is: GAGVSQSPSNKVTEKGKDVELRCDPISGHTALYWYRQSLGQGLEFLIYFQGNSAPDKSGLPSDRFSAERTGGSVSTLTIQRTQQEDSAVYLCASSSQRDSYNEQFFGPGTRLTVL.